This T cell receptor beta chain was sequenced for a study of T cell responses to AZD1222 COVID-19 vaccine. Whole-study findings and limits: Dominant CD4 TCR responses targeted spike regions 160-218 and 743-854. Most donors were white British and more were female, and clonal diversity was possibly underestimated. Elevations in Spike-specific TCR breadth and depth followed administration of two AZD1222 doses.

This clone was counted only a few times. The target antigen is unknown. The assay was immunoSEQ multiplex PCR, and TCRdb's table has in-frame clones only and misses some. The sample includes 54,000 or so clones, over 70% of them seen just once. CDR1 MNHEY and CDR2 SMNVEV come from the germline V gene (reference sequence). The length of the CDR3 is 14 residues. The V end lost 2 bases, the J end lost 4 bases, and 6 bases lay between the germline ends. The sequence came from an adult who received the AZD1222 COVID-19 vaccine. The genes are TRBV27 and TRBJ1-6; D gene uncertain. The material was peripheral blood, obtained 28 days after the second AZD1222 dose. The CDR3 protein is CASSLQLYNSPLHF. DNA of the CDR3: TGTGCCAGCAGTTTACAGCTTTATAATTCACCCCTCCACTTT.